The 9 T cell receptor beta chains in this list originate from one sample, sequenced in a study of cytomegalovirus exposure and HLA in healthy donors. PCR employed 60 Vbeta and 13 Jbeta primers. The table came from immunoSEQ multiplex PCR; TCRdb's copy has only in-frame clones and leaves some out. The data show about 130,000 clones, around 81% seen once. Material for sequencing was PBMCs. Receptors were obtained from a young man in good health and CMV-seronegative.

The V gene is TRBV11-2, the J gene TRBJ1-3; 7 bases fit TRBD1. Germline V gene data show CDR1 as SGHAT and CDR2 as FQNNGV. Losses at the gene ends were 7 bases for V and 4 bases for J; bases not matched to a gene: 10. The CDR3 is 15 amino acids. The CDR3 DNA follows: TGTGCCAGCAAAGGGGGGACAGCGTCCGGAAACACCATATATTTT. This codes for CASKGGTASGNTIYF.

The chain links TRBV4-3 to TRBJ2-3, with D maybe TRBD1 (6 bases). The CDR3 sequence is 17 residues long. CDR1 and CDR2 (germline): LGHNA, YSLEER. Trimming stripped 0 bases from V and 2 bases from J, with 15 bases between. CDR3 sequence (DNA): TGCGCCAGCAGCCAAGATTCGGGCAGGGGATCCACAGATACGCAGTATTTT. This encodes CASSQDSGRGSTDTQYF.

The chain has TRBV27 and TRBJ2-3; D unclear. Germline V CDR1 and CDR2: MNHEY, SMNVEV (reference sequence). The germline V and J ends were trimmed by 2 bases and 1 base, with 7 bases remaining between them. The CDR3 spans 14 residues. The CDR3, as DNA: TGTGCCAGCAGTTTACAACGGGGCACAGATACGCAGTATTTT. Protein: CASSLQRGTDTQYF.

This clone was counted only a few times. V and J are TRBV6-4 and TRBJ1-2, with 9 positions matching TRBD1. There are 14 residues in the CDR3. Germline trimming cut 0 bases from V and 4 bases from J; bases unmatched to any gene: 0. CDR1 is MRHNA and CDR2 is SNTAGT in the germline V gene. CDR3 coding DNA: TGTGCCAGCAGTGACTCGACAGGGGGCTATGGCTACACCTTC. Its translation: CASSDSTGGYGYTF.

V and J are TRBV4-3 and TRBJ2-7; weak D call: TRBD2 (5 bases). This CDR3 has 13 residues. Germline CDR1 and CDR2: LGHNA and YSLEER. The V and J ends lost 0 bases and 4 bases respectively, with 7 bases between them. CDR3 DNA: TGCGCCAGCAGCCAAGAACGGGGATACGAGCAGTACTTC. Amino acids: CASSQERGYEQYF.

The DNA of the CDR3 is TGTGCCAGCAGCGTATCCGGTACCTATAATTCACCCCTCCACTTT. This sequence encodes CASSVSGTYNSPLHF. The chain combines TRBV9 with TRBJ1-6; D ambiguous. The CDR3 has 15 residues. Trimming took off 1 base at V and 2 bases at J, with 7 bases between the two ends. Germline V gene lookup returns CDR1 SGDLS and CDR2 YYNGEE.

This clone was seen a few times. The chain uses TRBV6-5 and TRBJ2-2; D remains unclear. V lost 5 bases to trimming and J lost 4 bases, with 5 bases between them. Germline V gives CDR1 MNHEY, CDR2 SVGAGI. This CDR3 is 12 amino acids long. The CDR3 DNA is TGTGCCAGCAGTCTAGTCACCGGGGAGCTGTTTTTT. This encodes CASSLVTGELFF.

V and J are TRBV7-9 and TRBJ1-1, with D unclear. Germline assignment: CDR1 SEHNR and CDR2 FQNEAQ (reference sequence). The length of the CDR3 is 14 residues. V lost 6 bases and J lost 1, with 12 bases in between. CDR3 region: CASRSDRGNTEAFF. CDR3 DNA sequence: TGTGCCAGCAGGTCCGATCGGGGGAACACTGAAGCTTTCTTT.

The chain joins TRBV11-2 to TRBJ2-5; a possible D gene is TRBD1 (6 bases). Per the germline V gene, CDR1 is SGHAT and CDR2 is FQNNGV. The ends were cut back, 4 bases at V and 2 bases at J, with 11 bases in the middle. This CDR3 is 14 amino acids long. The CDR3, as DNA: TGTGCCAGCAGCTCCTGGACAGATCAAGAGACCCAGTACTTC. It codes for CASSSWTDQETQYF.